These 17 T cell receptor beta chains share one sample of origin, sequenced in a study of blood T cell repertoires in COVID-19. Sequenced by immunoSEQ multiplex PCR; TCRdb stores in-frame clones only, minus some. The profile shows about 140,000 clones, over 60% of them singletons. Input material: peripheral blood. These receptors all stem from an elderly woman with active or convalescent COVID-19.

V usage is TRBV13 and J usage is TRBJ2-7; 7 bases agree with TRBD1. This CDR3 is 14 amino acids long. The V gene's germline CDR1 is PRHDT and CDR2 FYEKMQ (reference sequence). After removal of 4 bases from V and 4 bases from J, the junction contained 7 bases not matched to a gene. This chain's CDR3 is CASSSRDSGYEQYF. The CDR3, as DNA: TGTGCCAGCAGCTCCCGGGACAGTGGGTACGAGCAGTACTTC.

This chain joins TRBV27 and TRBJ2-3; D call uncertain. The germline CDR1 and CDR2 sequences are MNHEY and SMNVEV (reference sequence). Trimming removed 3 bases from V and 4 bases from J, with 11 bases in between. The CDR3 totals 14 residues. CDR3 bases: TGTGCCAGCAGTTTTCCGGGTTTGCCAGATACGCAGTATTTT. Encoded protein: CASSFPGLPDTQYF.

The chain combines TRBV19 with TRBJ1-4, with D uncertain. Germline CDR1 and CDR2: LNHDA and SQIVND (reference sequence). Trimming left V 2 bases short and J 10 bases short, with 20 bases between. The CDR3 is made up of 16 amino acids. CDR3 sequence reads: CASSIRSKGGMAKLFF. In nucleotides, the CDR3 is TGTGCCAGTAGTATAAGGTCGAAAGGAGGGATGGCAAAACTGTTTTTT.

The CDR3 DNA reads as TGTGCCAGTAGTCCAAACACGGGTGAATCACCCCTCCACTTT. Its protein is CASSPNTGESPLHF. The V call is TRBV19, the J call TRBJ1-6; unclear D gene. V was pared by 5 bases and J by 10 bases, with 15 bases between. The CDR3 has 14 residues. Germline V gives CDR1 LNHDA, CDR2 SQIVND (reference sequence).

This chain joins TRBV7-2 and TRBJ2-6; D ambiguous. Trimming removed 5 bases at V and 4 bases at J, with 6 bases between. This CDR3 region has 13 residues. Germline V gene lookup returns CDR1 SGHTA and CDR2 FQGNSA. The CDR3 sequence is CASSPVGANVLTF. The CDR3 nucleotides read TGTGCCAGCAGCCCTGTGGGGGCCAACGTCCTGACTTTC.

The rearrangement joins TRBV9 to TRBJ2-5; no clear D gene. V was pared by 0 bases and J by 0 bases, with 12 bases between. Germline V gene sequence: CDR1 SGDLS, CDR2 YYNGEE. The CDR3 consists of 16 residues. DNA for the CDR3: TGTGCCAGCAGCGTAGGCGTTTTTCGGGACCAAGAGACCCAGTACTTC. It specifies CASSVGVFRDQETQYF.

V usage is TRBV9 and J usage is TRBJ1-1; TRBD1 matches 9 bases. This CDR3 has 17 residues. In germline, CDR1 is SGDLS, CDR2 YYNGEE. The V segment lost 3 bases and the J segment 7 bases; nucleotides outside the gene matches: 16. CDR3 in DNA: TGTGCCAGCAGCGAGGACCCCGGGACAGGGCTTTCCGGTGAAGCTTTCTTT. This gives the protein CASSEDPGTGLSGEAFF.

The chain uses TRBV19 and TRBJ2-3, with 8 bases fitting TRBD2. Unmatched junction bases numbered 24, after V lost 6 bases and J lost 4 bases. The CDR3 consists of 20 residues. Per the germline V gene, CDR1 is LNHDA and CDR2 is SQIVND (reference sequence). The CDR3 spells CASSLTTTGGAPLSADTQYF. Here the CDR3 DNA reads TGTGCCAGTAGCCTCACGACTACGGGGGGGGCCCCGTTGAGCGCAGATACGCAGTATTTT.

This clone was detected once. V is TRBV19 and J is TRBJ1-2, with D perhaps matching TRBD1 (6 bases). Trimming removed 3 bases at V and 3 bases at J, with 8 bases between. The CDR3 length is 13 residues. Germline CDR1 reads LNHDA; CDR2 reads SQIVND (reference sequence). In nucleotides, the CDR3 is TGTGCCAGTAGTATGACAGGAGACTATGGCTACACCTTC. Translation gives CASSMTGDYGYTF.

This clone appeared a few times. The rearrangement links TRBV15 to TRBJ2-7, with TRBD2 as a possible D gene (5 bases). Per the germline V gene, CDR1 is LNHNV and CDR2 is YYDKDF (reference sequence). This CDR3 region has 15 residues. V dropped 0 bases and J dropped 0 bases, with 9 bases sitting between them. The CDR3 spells CATSRDRGNSYEQYF. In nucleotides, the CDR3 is TGTGCCACCAGCAGAGATCGAGGGAACTCCTACGAGCAGTACTTC.

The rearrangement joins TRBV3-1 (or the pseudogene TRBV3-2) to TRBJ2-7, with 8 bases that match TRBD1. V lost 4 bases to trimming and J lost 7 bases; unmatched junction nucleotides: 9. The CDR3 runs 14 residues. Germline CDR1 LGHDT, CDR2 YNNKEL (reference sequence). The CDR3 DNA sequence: TGTGCCAGCAGCCTAAGACAGGGGCCAGGGGAGCAGTACTTC. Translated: CASSLRQGPGEQYF.

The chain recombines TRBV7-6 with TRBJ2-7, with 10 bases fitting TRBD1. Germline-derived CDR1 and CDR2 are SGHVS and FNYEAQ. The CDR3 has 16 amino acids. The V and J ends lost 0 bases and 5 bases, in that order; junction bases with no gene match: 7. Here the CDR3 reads CASSLATGTGVNEQYF. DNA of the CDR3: TGTGCCAGCAGCTTAGCGACCGGGACAGGGGTAAACGAGCAGTACTTC.

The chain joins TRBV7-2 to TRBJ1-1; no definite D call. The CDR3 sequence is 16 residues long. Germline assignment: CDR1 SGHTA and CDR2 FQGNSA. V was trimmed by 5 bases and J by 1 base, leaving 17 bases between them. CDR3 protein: CASSEDSTKRNTEAFF. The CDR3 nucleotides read TGTGCCAGCAGCGAGGATTCAACGAAGAGGAACACTGAAGCTTTCTTT.

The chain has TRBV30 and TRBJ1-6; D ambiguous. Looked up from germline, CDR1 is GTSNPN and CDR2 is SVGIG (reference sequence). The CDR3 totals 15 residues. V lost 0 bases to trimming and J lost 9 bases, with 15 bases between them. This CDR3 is CAWSVGDWGASPLHF. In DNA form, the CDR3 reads TGTGCCTGGAGTGTAGGTGATTGGGGAGCTTCACCCCTCCACTTT.

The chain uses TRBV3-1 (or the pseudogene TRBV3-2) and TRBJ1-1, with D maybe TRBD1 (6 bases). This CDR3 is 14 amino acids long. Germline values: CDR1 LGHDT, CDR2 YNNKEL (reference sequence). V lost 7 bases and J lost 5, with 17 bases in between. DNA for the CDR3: TGTGCCAGCACCCCTAATCGCAGGGGAACTGAAGCTTTCTTT. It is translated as CASTPNRRGTEAFF.

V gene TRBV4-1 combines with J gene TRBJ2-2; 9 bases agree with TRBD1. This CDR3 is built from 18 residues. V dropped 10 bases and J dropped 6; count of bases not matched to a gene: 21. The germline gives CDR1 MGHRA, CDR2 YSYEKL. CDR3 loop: CATQREGVGQGTAGELFF. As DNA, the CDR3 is TGCGCCACCCAACGCGAGGGCGTCGGACAGGGGACGGCCGGGGAGCTGTTTTTT.

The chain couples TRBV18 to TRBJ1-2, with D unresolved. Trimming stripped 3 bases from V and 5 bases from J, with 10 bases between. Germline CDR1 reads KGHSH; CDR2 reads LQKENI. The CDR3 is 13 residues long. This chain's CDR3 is CASSPLTQYGYTF. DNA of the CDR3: TGTGCCAGCTCACCGTTGACACAGTATGGCTACACCTTC.